Described below is a single T cell receptor (beta chain) sequence and its context. The sample belongs to a study of cytomegalovirus exposure and HLA in healthy donors. The germline V gene has CDR1 SGHDT and CDR2 YYEEEE. The CDR3 has 14 residues. Trimming stripped 4 bases from V and 5 bases from J, with 15 bases between. The primer mix had 60 Vbeta and 13 Jbeta primers. Libraries were prepared by immunoSEQ multiplex PCR; TCRdb keeps only in-frame clonotypes and omits some of them. The sample lists fewer than 200,000 clones, over 65% seen once, with around 7% in the top ten. The material sequenced was PBMCs. This receptor was identified in a man aged 35 to 55 in good health and CMV-seropositive. The gene calls are TRBV5-6 and TRBJ1-2, with D possibly being TRBD1 (6 bases). The CDR3 bases are TGTGCCAGCAGCCAATTACGACAGGAATATGGCTACACCTTC. Protein sequence: CASSQLRQEYGYTF.